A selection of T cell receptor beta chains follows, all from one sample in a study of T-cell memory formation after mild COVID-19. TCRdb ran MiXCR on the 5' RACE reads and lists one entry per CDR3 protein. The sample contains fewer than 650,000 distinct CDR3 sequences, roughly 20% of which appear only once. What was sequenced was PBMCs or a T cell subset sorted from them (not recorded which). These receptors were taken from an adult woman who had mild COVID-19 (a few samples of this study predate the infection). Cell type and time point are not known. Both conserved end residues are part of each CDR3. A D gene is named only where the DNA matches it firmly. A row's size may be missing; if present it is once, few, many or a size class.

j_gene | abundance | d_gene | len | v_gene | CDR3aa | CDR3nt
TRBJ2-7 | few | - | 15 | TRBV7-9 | CASSLGGYSSYEQYF | TGTGCCAGCAGCCTGGGGGGCTATAGCTCCTACGAGCAGTACTTC
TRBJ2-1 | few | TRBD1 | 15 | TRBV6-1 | CASSEPGTGSNEQFF | TGTGCCAGCAGTGAGCCTGGGACAGGGAGTAATGAGCAGTTCTTC
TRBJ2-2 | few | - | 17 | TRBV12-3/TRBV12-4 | CASSLSQMGPNTGELFF | TGTGCCAGCAGTTTATCACAGATGGGCCCGAACACCGGGGAGCTGTTTTTT
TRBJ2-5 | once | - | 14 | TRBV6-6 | CASSYRREGETQYF | TGTGCCAGCAGTTACCGCCGCGAGGGGGAGACCCAGTACTTC
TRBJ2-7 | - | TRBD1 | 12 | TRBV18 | CASSPDRVEQYF | TGTGCCAGCTCACCAGACAGGGTCGAGCAGTACTTC
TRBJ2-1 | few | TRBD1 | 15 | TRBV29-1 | CSVGLTGGIYNEQFF | TGCAGCGTTGGGTTGACAGGGGGTATCTACAATGAGCAGTTCTTC
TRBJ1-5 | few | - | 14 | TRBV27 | CASSRQGSNQPQHF | TGTGCCAGCTCACGTCAGGGGAGCAATCAGCCCCAGCATTTT
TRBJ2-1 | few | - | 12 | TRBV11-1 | CASSRAGNEQFF | TGTGCCAGCAGCAGAGCCGGCAATGAGCAGTTCTTC
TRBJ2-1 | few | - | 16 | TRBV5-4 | CASSRSRDLYGNEQFF | TGTGCCAGCAGCCGGTCCCGGGACCTCTACGGAAATGAGCAGTTCTTC
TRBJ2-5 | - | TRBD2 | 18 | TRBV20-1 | CSARDLGGRANRGETQYF | TGCAGTGCTAGAGATTTGGGCGGGAGGGCCAATCGGGGAGAGACCCAGTACTTC
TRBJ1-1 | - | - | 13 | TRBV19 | CASRREMNTEAFF | TGTGCCAGTAGAAGGGAGATGAACACTGAAGCTTTCTTT
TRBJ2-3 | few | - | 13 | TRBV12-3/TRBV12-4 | CASRGGGGDTQYF | TGTGCCAGCAGGGGAGGAGGGGGGGATACGCAGTATTTT
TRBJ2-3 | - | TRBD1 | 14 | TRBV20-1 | CSGGQVGPTDTQYF | TGCAGTGGTGGACAGGTTGGCCCCACAGATACGCAGTATTTT
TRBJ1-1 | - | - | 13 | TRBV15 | CATSRPVGTEAFF | TGTGCCACCAGCAGACCGGTAGGCACTGAAGCTTTCTTT
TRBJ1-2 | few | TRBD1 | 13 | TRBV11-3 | CASSPSRGYGYTF | TGTGCCAGCAGCCCAAGCAGGGGGTATGGCTACACCTTC
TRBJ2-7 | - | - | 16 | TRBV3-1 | CASSPGPGGLFHEQYF | TGTGCCAGCAGCCCAGGTCCGGGTGGACTTTTCCACGAGCAGTACTTC
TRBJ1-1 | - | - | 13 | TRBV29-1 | CSVGSLSNTEAFF | TGCAGCGTTGGCTCCCTATCGAACACTGAAGCTTTCTTT
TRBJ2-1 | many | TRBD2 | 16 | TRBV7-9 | CASSLKSSRGGSEQFF | TGTGCCAGCAGCTTAAAATCTTCGCGGGGGGGCAGTGAGCAGTTCTTC
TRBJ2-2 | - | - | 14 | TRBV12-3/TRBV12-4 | CASSIRLGTGELFF | TGTGCCAGCAGTATCCGACTCGGCACCGGGGAGCTGTTTTTT
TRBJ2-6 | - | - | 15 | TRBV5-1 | CASSSTASGANVLTF | TGCGCCAGCAGCTCAACAGCCTCTGGGGCCAACGTCCTGACTTTC
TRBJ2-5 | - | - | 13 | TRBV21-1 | CASSKAPEETQYF | TGTGCCAGCAGCAAAGCCCCAGAGGAGACCCAGTACTTC
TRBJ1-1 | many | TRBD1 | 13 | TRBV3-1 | CASSSRQGTEAFF | TGTGCCAGCAGCTCCCGACAGGGGACTGAAGCTTTCTTT
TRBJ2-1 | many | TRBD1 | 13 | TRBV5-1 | CASSPGTGDEQFF | TGCGCCAGCAGCCCGGGGACAGGGGACGAGCAGTTCTTC
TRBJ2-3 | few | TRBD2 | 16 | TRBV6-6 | CASSYKLAGPTDTQYF | TGTGCCAGCAGTTACAAACTAGCGGGGCCCACAGATACGCAGTATTTT
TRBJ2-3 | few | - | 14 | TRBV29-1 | CSVGRGGGTDTQYF | TGCAGCGTCGGTAGGGGCGGTGGCACAGATACGCAGTATTTT
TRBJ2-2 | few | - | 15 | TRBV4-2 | CASSQDFSGTGELFF | TGTGCCAGCAGCCAAGACTTCTCTGGCACCGGGGAGCTGTTTTTT
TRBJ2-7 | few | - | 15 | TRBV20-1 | CSARDRDGSSYEQYF | TGCAGTGCTAGGGACCGGGACGGTTCCTCCTACGAGCAGTACTTC
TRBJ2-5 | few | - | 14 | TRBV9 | CASSVAWGPGTQYF | TGTGCCAGCAGCGTAGCTTGGGGCCCGGGGACCCAGTACTTC
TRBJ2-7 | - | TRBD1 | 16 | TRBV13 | CASSRTADRVTYEQYF | TGTGCCAGCAGCAGGACGGCAGACAGGGTAACCTACGAGCAGTACTTC
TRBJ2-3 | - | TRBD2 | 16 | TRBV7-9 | CASSNSTSGNTDTQYF | TGTGCCAGCAGCAATTCGACTAGCGGGAACACAGATACGCAGTATTTT
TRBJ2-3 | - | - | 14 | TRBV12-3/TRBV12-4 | CASSFFRTTDTQYF | TGTGCCAGCAGTTTTTTTAGAACTACAGATACGCAGTATTTT
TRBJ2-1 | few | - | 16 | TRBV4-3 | CASSDLLASSYNEQFF | TGCGCCAGCAGCGACCTATTAGCGAGCTCCTACAATGAGCAGTTCTTC
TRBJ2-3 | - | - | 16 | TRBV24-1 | CATSDLKQAGTDTQYF | TGTGCCACCAGTGATTTGAAGCAGGCCGGCACAGATACGCAGTATTTT
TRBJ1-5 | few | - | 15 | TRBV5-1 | CASSLVGGHHQPQHF | TGCGCCAGCAGCTTGGTGGGGGGACATCATCAGCCCCAGCATTTT
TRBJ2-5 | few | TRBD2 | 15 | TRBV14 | CASSPGTSIQETQYF | TGTGCCAGCAGCCCCGGGACTAGCATCCAAGAGACCCAGTACTTC
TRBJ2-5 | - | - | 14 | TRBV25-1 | CASTQGGKAQTQYF | TGTGCCAGCACACAAGGTGGGAAGGCGCAGACCCAGTACTTC
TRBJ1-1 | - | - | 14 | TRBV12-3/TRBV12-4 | CASRGRGVSTEAFF | TGTGCCAGCAGGGGAAGGGGGGTTTCAACTGAAGCTTTCTTT
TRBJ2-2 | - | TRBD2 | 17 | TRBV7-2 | CASSLVGLAGNTGELFF | TGTGCCAGCAGCTTAGTGGGGCTAGCGGGGAACACCGGGGAGCTGTTTTTT
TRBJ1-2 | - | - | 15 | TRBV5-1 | CASSLEGPSTGGYTF | TGCGCCAGCAGCTTGGAAGGGCCATCAACGGGTGGCTACACCTTC
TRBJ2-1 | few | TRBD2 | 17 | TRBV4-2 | CASSQDLAGAPYNEQFF | TGTGCCAGCAGCCAAGATCTAGCGGGAGCTCCCTACAATGAGCAGTTCTTC
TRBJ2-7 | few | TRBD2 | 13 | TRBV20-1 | CSAISGESYEQYF | TGCAGTGCGATTAGCGGGGAATCCTACGAGCAGTACTTC
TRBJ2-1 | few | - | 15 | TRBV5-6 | CASSLILGGADEQFF | TGTGCCAGCAGCTTGATCTTGGGCGGGGCGGATGAGCAGTTCTTC
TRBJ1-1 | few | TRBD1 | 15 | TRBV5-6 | CASSLEPRGSTEAFF | TGTGCCAGCAGCTTGGAACCCAGGGGGAGCACTGAAGCTTTCTTT
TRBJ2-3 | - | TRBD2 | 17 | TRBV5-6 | CASSQGLELVGTDTQYF | TGTGCCAGCAGCCAGGGACTAGAGCTGGTGGGCACAGATACGCAGTATTTT
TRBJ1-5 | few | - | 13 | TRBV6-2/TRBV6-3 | CASRAGRNQPQHF | TGTGCCAGCCGGGCGGGACGCAATCAGCCCCAGCATTTT
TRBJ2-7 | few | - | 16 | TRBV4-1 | CASSPRVRDGPYEQYF | TGCGCCAGCAGCCCCCGGGTCCGGGACGGCCCCTACGAGCAGTACTTC
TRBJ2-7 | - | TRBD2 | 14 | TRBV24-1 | CATSESGRKNEQYF | TGTGCCACCAGTGAGAGCGGGAGGAAGAACGAGCAGTACTTC
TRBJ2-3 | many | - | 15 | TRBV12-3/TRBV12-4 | CASSLASGRTDTQYF | TGTGCCAGCAGTTTAGCGAGCGGGCGGACAGATACGCAGTATTTT
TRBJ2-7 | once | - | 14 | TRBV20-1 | CSTPSQGALYEQYF | TGCAGTACGCCTTCCCAGGGTGCCCTTTACGAGCAGTACTTC
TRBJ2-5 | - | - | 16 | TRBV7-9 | CASRQPGHPYQETQYF | TGTGCCAGCAGGCAACCGGGACATCCGTACCAAGAGACCCAGTACTTC
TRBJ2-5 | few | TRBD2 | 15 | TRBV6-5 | CASSQLAGAPETQYF | TGTGCCAGCAGTCAACTAGCGGGAGCCCCAGAGACCCAGTACTTC
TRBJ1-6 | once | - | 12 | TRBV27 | CASSRPNSPLHF | TGTGCCAGCAGCCGCCCGAACTCACCCCTCCACTTT